The 27 T cell receptor beta chains listed next were all sequenced from one sample in a study of blood T cell repertoires in COVID-19. The data were produced by immunoSEQ multiplex PCR, yet TCRdb's version contains in-frame clones alone and is incomplete. The profile covers about 210,000 clones, with less than 85% appearing a single time and around 20% taken by the ten largest. The specimen was PBMCs or T cells enriched from blood (not recorded which). The source of these receptors is a middle-aged man who had recovered from COVID-19.

The gene calls are TRBV10-2 and TRBJ1-3; unclear D gene. The CDR3 loop spans 17 amino acids. The germline V gene has CDR1 WSHSY and CDR2 SAAADI. V dropped 8 bases and J dropped 0 bases, with 20 bases sitting between them. This CDR3 is CASRGGSTKISGNTIYF. For the CDR3, the DNA is TGCGCCAGCCGCGGCGGTTCAACAAAGATCTCTGGAAACACCATATATTTT.

The rearrangement links TRBV28 to TRBJ2-3, with TRBD2 matching 9 bases. Looked up from germline, CDR1 is MDHEN and CDR2 is SYDVKM. This CDR3 region has 15 residues. Trimming took 6 bases from V and 3 from J; bases not matched to a gene: 7. The CDR3 DNA reads TGTGCCAGCAGAGATAGCGGGAGAGGGACAGATACGCAGTATTTT. It translates to CASRDSGRGTDTQYF.

The chain carries TRBV11-1 and TRBJ2-3, with TRBD1 identical over 7 bases. The V segment lost 5 bases and the J segment 1 base; nucleotides outside the gene matches: 6. CDR3 size: 15 residues. Germline V lookup: CDR1 SGHAT, CDR2 FQDESV (reference sequence). CDR3 nucleotides: TGTGCCAGCAGCCCCGGGACAGTCGGCACAGATACGCAGTATTTT. This gives the protein CASSPGTVGTDTQYF.

V usage is TRBV28 and J usage is TRBJ2-1; 11 bases are shared with TRBD1. Germline lookup yields CDR1 MDHEN and CDR2 SYDVKM. Trimming cost V 6 bases and J 10 bases; bases outside gene matches: 11. This CDR3 has 15 residues. The CDR3 sequence: CASRGESGTGGEQFF. The CDR3 nucleotides are TGTGCCAGCAGGGGGGAGTCCGGGACAGGGGGAGAGCAGTTCTTC.

The CDR3 protein is CASSLVLGQADTQYF. The CDR3 nucleotides read TGTGCCAGCAGCTTAGTATTGGGACAGGCAGATACGCAGTATTTT. The genes are TRBV13 and TRBJ2-3, with TRBD1 matching 8 bases. The V and J ends lost 1 base and 4 bases, in that order; junction bases with no gene match: 4. The CDR3 sequence is 15 residues long. The germline V gene encodes CDR1 PRHDT and CDR2 FYEKMQ (reference sequence).

The CDR3 coding sequence is TGTGCCAGCAGTTTATTAGTTTTTGAGACCCAGTACTTC. It translates to CASSLLVFETQYF. This chain connects TRBV28 to TRBJ2-5; unclear D gene. CDR3 length: 13 amino acids. Looked up from germline, CDR1 is MDHEN and CDR2 is SYDVKM. Deletions cut 1 base from V and 5 bases from J, with 8 bases between.

J is TRBJ2-5 and V is TRBV4-1; D is perhaps TRBD2 (5 bases). Germline CDR1 and CDR2: MGHRA and YSYEKL. V lost 3 bases to trimming and J lost 0 bases, with 20 bases between them. The CDR3 spans 18 residues. The CDR3 sequence is CASSHYPRGRKYQETQYF. The CDR3 DNA follows: TGCGCCAGCAGCCATTACCCTAGAGGGCGGAAGTACCAAGAGACCCAGTACTTC.

This clone was seen just once. This chain connects TRBV3-1 (or the pseudogene TRBV3-2) to TRBJ1-2; D not resolved. Germline loops: CDR1 LGHDT, CDR2 YNNKEL (reference sequence). The V end was cut by 1 base, the J end by 2 bases, with 11 bases between. The CDR3 contains 15 residues. The CDR3 DNA reads as TGTGCCAGCAGCCAAGGTTCGGGGAGCAACTATGGCTACACCTTC. Its protein product is CASSQGSGSNYGYTF.

The chain recombines TRBV28 with TRBJ1-1, with 12 bases matching TRBD1. This CDR3 has 20 residues. V was clipped by 5 bases and J by 3 bases; unmatched bases: 19. Germline loops: CDR1 MDHEN, CDR2 SYDVKM. The CDR3 DNA reads TGTGCCAGCAGTCCCCGCCGGGACAGGGGGCTCTTCGGGTGGGACACTGAAGCTTTCTTT. This codes for CASSPRRDRGLFGWDTEAFF.

This clone has a handful of counts. The chain joins TRBV11-2 to TRBJ2-7; unclear D gene. The V and J ends lost 2 bases and 1 base respectively, with 12 bases between them. The CDR3 sequence is 15 residues long. Germline V gives CDR1 SGHAT, CDR2 FQNNGV. The CDR3 spells CASSLSRVESYEQYF. CDR3 sequence (DNA): TGTGCCAGCAGCTTAAGCCGGGTTGAATCCTACGAGCAGTACTTC.

This chain connects TRBV4-1 to TRBJ2-7; a possible D gene is TRBD2 (6 bases). CDR1 and CDR2 (germline): MGHRA, YSYEKL. This CDR3 contains 15 residues. Between the trimmed V and J ends, which lost 5 bases and 1 base, there was a span of 15 bases. The CDR3 DNA reads as TGCGCCAGCAGCTACCGGGAGATCGGATCCTACGAGCAGTACTTC. Its translation is CASSYREIGSYEQYF.

V gene TRBV7-3 combines with J gene TRBJ2-7; 9 bases are a match to TRBD2. The V and J ends lost 1 base and 7 bases, in that order; junction bases with no gene match: 11. Germline values: CDR1 SGHTA, CDR2 FQGTGA. The CDR3 has 16 amino acids. CDR3 DNA: TGTGCCAGCAGCTTAAGTCGGATAGCGGGAGCAGGGGAGCAGTACTTC. Translated, it gives CASSLSRIAGAGEQYF.

The CDR3 DNA sequence: TGTGCCAGCAGTTGCGACAGGGATCTGGGCGGCTACACCTTC. The encoded protein is CASSCDRDLGGYTF. This rearrangement joins TRBV6-7 to TRBJ1-2; TRBD1 matches at 7 bases. TRBV6-7 is marked as an open reading frame, function uncertain. CDR3 length: 14 residues. Trimming cost V 4 bases and J 8 bases; bases outside gene matches: 10.

The rearrangement links TRBV29-1 to TRBJ2-1; perhaps TRBD1 as D (6 bases). Per germline, CDR1 SQVTM and CDR2 ANQGSEA. V lost 3 bases, J lost 1 base, and 10 bases lay in between. The CDR3 is 14 residues long. The CDR3 here is CSVEGTRSYNEQFF. The CDR3 DNA reads TGCAGCGTTGAGGGGACACGTTCCTACAATGAGCAGTTCTTC.

This clone occurred a few times. The V and J genes are TRBV7-2 and TRBJ2-1, with 10 bases fitting TRBD2. The CDR3 is 17 residues long. Germline assignment: CDR1 SGHTA and CDR2 FQGNSA. V trimming: 1 base; J trimming: 16 bases; junction bases outside the gene matches: 19. CDR3 coding DNA: TGTGCCAGCAGCTTAGAAGTAGGGCTAGCGGGAGTCCTGGGAGGTTTCTTC. The encoded protein is CASSLEVGLAGVLGGFF.

The rearrangement joins TRBV11-3 to TRBJ2-1; D possibly corresponds to TRBD2 (5 bases). The CDR3 is made up of 12 amino acids. CDR1 SGHNT and CDR2 YENEEA come from the germline V gene. V gave up 0 bases and J gave up 15 bases, with 12 bases separating them. DNA for the CDR3: TGTGCCAGCAGCTTAGAGTCGGCTAGCTCGTTCTTC. Translated, it gives CASSLESASSFF.

The chain employs TRBV24-1 and TRBJ2-3; the D gene is possibly TRBD2 (6 bases). Trimming took 3 bases from V and 1 from J, leaving 13 bases between them. The germline gives CDR1 KGHDR, CDR2 SFDVKD. There are 16 residues in the CDR3. This CDR3 is CATSDLSGDGTDTQYF. The CDR3 coding sequence is TGTGCCACCAGTGATCTTAGCGGAGACGGCACAGATACGCAGTATTTT.

The rearrangement links TRBV6-6 to TRBJ1-2; D is unresolved. This CDR3 is built from 12 residues. Germline assignment: CDR1 MNHNY and CDR2 SVGAGI (reference sequence). V lost 7 bases and J lost 8, with 14 bases in between. The CDR3 is CASTPSGEGYTF. CDR3 DNA sequence: TGTGCCAGCACCCCCTCCGGGGAAGGCTACACCTTC.

In its sample, this clone was seen a few times. CDR3: CASSVEGANYGYTF. The CDR3 DNA follows: TGTGCCAGCAGCGTTGAGGGGGCTAACTATGGCTACACCTTC. The chain joins TRBV9 to TRBJ1-2; possible D gene TRBD1, 6 bases. The CDR3 totals 14 residues. V was pared by 2 bases and J by 0 bases, with 8 bases between. Germline values: CDR1 SGDLS, CDR2 YYNGEE.

The gene calls are TRBV14 and TRBJ2-1; tentative D call: TRBD2 (5 bases). The germline V gene encodes CDR1 SGHDN and CDR2 FVKESK. This CDR3 contains 14 residues. Deletions cut 4 bases from V and 10 bases from J, with 17 bases between. The CDR3 nucleotides are TGTGCCAGCAGCCGCGGGTCCTTTCTGGGGGAGCAGTTCTTC. Protein: CASSRGSFLGEQFF. Looking up the rest from reference TRBV14 and TRBJ2-1 gives the full variable domain: EAGVTQFPSHSVIEKGQTVTLRCDPISGHDNLYWYRRVMGKEIKFLLHFVKESKQDESGMPNNRFLAERTGGTYSTLKVQPAELEDSGVYFCASSRGSFLGEQFFGPGTRLTVL.

The rearrangement links TRBV28 to TRBJ2-7, with 7 bases identical to TRBD2. The CDR3 contains 13 residues. Looked up from germline, CDR1 is MDHEN and CDR2 is SYDVKM. The CDR3 reads CAMGGVSPTEQYF. The CDR3 bases are TGTGCAATGGGGGGGGTCTCACCGACCGAGCAGTACTTC.

This chain links TRBV24-1 with TRBJ2-2; D is perhaps TRBD2 (6 bases). This CDR3 has 14 amino acids. Germline CDR1 KGHDR, CDR2 SFDVKD. V shed 2 bases and J shed 3 bases, with 6 bases lying between them. CDR3 in amino acids: CATSDWGDTGELFF. The DNA for the CDR3 is TGTGCCACCAGTGATTGGGGGGACACCGGGGAGCTGTTTTTT.

The chain recombines TRBV7-2 with TRBJ1-3; no reliable D call. This CDR3 spans 16 amino acids. In germline, CDR1 is SGHTA, CDR2 FQGNSA. The germline V and J ends were trimmed by 0 bases and 0 bases, with 9 bases remaining between them. CDR3 DNA sequence: TGTGCCAGCAGCTTAGCTCCCCCTCTCTCTGGAAACACCATATATTTT. It encodes CASSLAPPLSGNTIYF.

In this sample, this clone turned up a few times. V gene TRBV11-2 combines with J gene TRBJ1-1, with no clear D. Trimming took 0 bases from V and 2 from J, leaving 13 bases between them. The CDR3 extends over 16 amino acids. Germline V CDR1 and CDR2: SGHAT, FQNNGV. The CDR3 DNA reads as TGTGCCAGCAGCTTAGATACGGGAATGGTTAACACTGAAGCTTTCTTT. Encoded protein: CASSLDTGMVNTEAFF.

The rearrangement links TRBV5-1 to TRBJ1-1; possibly TRBD1 for D (5 bases). Germline values: CDR1 SGHRS, CDR2 YFSETQ. Trimming removed 0 bases from V and 5 bases from J, with 11 bases in between. The CDR3 is 14 residues long. The DNA for the CDR3 is TGCGCCAGCAGCTTGGCGGGGGTTGGGACTGAAGCTTTCTTT. Residues: CASSLAGVGTEAFF.

This chain connects TRBV15 to TRBJ1-5; 8 bases are a match to TRBD1. CDR3 length: 15 residues. Germline V gene data show CDR1 as LNHNV and CDR2 as YYDKDF (reference sequence). With V trimmed by 2 bases and J by 4 bases, 4 bases remained unmatched. The CDR3 spells CATSRRTGSNQPQHF. CDR3 nucleotide sequence: TGTGCCACCAGCAGAAGGACAGGGTCAAATCAGCCCCAGCATTTT. The variable domain in full, completed from reference TRBV15 and TRBJ1-5, reads DAMVIQNPRYQVTQFGKPVTLSCSQTLNHNVMYWYQQKSSQAPKLLFHYYDKDFNNEADTPDNFQSRRPNTSFCFLDIRSPGLGDTAMYLCATSRRTGSNQPQHFGDGTRLSIL.

CDR3 in DNA: TGTGCCAGTAGTAGACAGCTTAATAATTCACCCCTCCACTTT. It specifies CASSRQLNNSPLHF. V usage is TRBV19 and J usage is TRBJ1-6; D is possibly TRBD1 (5 bases). The CDR3 totals 14 residues. Germline V CDR1 and CDR2: LNHDA, SQIVND (reference sequence). Deletions cut 4 bases from V and 5 bases from J, with 9 bases between.